The 7 T cell receptor beta chains below come from one sample, sequenced in a study of CD8 T cells in ankylosing spondylitis. TCRdb reprocessed the 5' RACE reads with MiXCR, giving one entry per CDR3 protein. The sample shows hundreds of thousands of distinct CDR3 sequences, about 30% of them seen only once. Sequenced: blood, either unsorted or a sorted T cell fraction (not recorded which). These receptors were obtained from a male donor with ankylosing spondylitis or in good health (not recorded which).

This rearrangement joins TRBV5-1 to TRBJ2-3; 11 bases map to TRBD2. Trimming took 3 bases from V and 0 from J; bases not matched to a gene: 6. This CDR3 has 17 residues. Germline V CDR1 and CDR2: SGHRS, YFSETQ. The CDR3 loop is CASSSRTSGRSTDTQYF. CDR3 sequence (DNA): TGCGCCAGCAGCTCCCGGACTAGCGGGCGTAGCACAGATACGCAGTATTTT.

This clonotype occurred a few times. V usage is TRBV7-2 and J usage is TRBJ1-6, with 9 bases lining up with TRBD1. From germline, CDR1 is SGHTA and CDR2 FQGNSA. With 5 bases clipped from V and 4 bases from J, the junction kept 6 bases outside the gene matches. CDR3 size: 16 residues. This CDR3 is CASSPSGQGYNSPLHF. The CDR3 DNA reads TGTGCCAGCAGCCCATCCGGACAGGGGTATAATTCACCCCTCCACTTT.

This clonotype came up a few times. V and J are TRBV7-2 and TRBJ2-3; 7 positions match TRBD1. Trimming removed 1 base from V and 5 bases from J; junction bases left unmatched: 9. The CDR3 sequence is 16 residues long. In germline, CDR1 is SGHTA, CDR2 FQGNSA. The DNA of the CDR3 is TGTGCCAGCAGCTTAGTGGGACAGCTTGGCGTAGATACGCAGTATTTT. This sequence encodes CASSLVGQLGVDTQYF.

The chain combines TRBV20-1 with TRBJ2-7; 11 bases match TRBD2. The V segment lost 4 bases and the J segment 5 bases; nucleotides outside the gene matches: 7. Germline loops: CDR1 DFQATT, CDR2 SNEGSKA (reference sequence). The CDR3 extends over 14 amino acids. CDR3: CSAIAGGHDDEQYF. The CDR3 region has the DNA TGCAGTGCTATAGCGGGGGGGCATGACGACGAGCAGTACTTC.

The chain carries TRBV21-1 and TRBJ2-1. TRBV21-1 is a pseudogene. The CDR3 consists of 14 residues. The CDR3 protein is CASSKERRYNEQFF. CDR3 nucleotides: TGTGCCAGCAGCAAAGAGAGGCGATACAATGAGCAGTTCTTC.

This clonotype was seen ten or more times. The rearrangement joins TRBV29-1 to TRBJ2-1; TRBD1 matches at 7 bases. Unmatched junction bases numbered 8, after V lost 6 bases and J lost 3 bases. Germline V gene data show CDR1 as SQVTM and CDR2 as ANQGSEA. The CDR3 runs to 14 residues. The chain's CDR3 is CSVADGTDYNEQFF. CDR3 nucleotides: TGCAGCGTGGCCGACGGGACAGACTACAATGAGCAGTTCTTC.

The chain carries TRBV7-6 and TRBJ2-2; perhaps TRBD1 as D (6 bases). CDR1 is SGHVS and CDR2 is FNYEAQ in the germline V gene. V was clipped by 5 bases and J by 6 bases, with 19 bases between them. The CDR3 length is 16 residues. The CDR3 region is CASSPEVQGRPGELFF. CDR3 in DNA: TGTGCCAGCAGCCCGGAAGTACAGGGACGTCCCGGGGAGCTGTTTTTT.